The present T cell receptor (beta chain) was sequenced within a study of blood T cell repertoires in COVID-19. Study as a whole: Researchers got acute and convalescent COVID-19 samples from the United States, Italy and Spain. PBMCs, B-cell-depleted T cells, or T cells provided the cDNA or gDNA that made up the material.

Under the authors' procedure: Counts of nucleated cells, estimated from reference gene primer amplification, were obtained. Clones were sequenced by immunoSEQ multiplex PCR, and TCRdb holds only the in-frame ones, with some missing. V and J calls plus clone size are reproduced from that table; the DNA served to infer D and trimming. The top ten clones hold about 14% of a sample with 30,000 to 40,000 clones, 88% of them seen once. Germline loops: CDR1 LGHDT, CDR2 YNNKEL (reference sequence). This CDR3 spans 14 amino acids. The V end was cut by 0 bases, the J end by 7 bases, with 10 bases between. The rearrangement joins TRBV3-1 (or the pseudogene TRBV3-2) to TRBJ1-5; D remains ambiguous. The receptor was derived from a man aged 60-69 years with active COVID-19. Material for sequencing was peripheral blood. The CDR3 DNA reads TGTGCCAGCAGCCAAGATTCGGGTGGCCAGCCCCAGCATTTT. Translated: CASSQDSGGQPQHF.